One sample yielded the 4 T cell receptor beta chains listed below, sequenced in a study of identical twins. TCRdb analysed the 5' RACE reads with MiXCR anew, one entry per CDR3 protein. The sample has roughly 200,000 distinct CDR3 sequences, around 8% seen once. The same data also contributed to another study, on yellow fever vaccine responses in identical twins.

What was sequenced was memory (CD45RO+) T cells sorted from blood. The receptors shown here come from a woman aged 18-35 years in good health.

The chain uses TRBV28 and TRBJ2-7, with 9 bases identical to TRBD1. Germline CDR1 MDHEN, CDR2 SYDVKM. This CDR3 has 13 residues. The J segment lost 4 bases and the V segment lost 8 bases, leaving 6 bases of the junction unmatched. The CDR3 here is CASLGQGNYEQYF. In DNA, the CDR3 is TGTGCCAGCCTCGGACAGGGGAATTACGAGCAGTACTTC.

The V and J genes are TRBV27 and TRBJ2-7, with a possible D match to TRBD1 (8 bases). The CDR3 covers 15 residues. With 6 bases removed from V and 3 bases from J, the gap between germline ends came to 18 bases. In germline, CDR1 is MNHEY, CDR2 SMNVEV (reference sequence). The CDR3 DNA is TGTGCCAGCAGCAGAACAGGGGGGGGGCACTACGAGCAGTACTTC. Protein product: CASSRTGGGHYEQYF.

Of note for this clonotype: A junction end diverges from the germline sequence, so it may reflect a read error. The chain has TRBV12-3 or TRBV12-4 and TRBJ2-3; 11 nucleotides match TRBD2. The CDR3 totals 18 residues. The CDR3 is CTSSLAPGLAGLTDTQYF. DNA of the CDR3: TGTACCAGCAGTTTAGCGCCCGGACTAGCGGGTCTCACAGATACGCAGTATTTT.

This clonotype was seen only a few times. The chain employs TRBV5-1 and TRBJ1-1; D gene unclear. CDR1 is SGHRS, CDR2 YFSETQ, per germline. This CDR3 comprises 13 residues. The V end was cut by 5 bases, the J end by 1 base, with 9 bases between. The CDR3, as DNA: TGCGCCAGCAGGCCGGGCGAGAACACTGAAGCTTTCTTT. This translates into CASRPGENTEAFF.